Below are 17 T cell receptor beta chains sequenced from a single sample in a study of shared clonotypes between healthy human individuals. Profiling relied on immunoSEQ multiplex PCR, and the TCRdb table lists in-frame clones only, not all of them. Of roughly 2 million clones in the sample, over 85% were seen once. CD45RO-negative, CCR7-selected cells formed the naive CD8 fraction, which excluded terminally differentiated effector memory CD45RA+ cells. Sequencing input: naive CD8+ T cells sorted from blood. All receptors come from a man aged 18 to 29 in good health.

V is TRBV28 and J is TRBJ1-4; D unresolved. Germline CDR1 reads MDHEN; CDR2 reads SYDVKM. CDR3 length equals 15 residues. V lost 7 bases and J lost 0, with 12 bases in between. The CDR3 DNA reads as TGTGCCAGCACCAGGACTCCAGCAACTAATGAAAAACTGTTTTTT. This encodes CASTRTPATNEKLFF. The full variable domain, rest sourced from reference TRBV28 and TRBJ1-4, is DVKVTQSSRYLVKRTGEKVFLECVQDMDHENMFWYRQDPGLGLRLIYFSYDVKMKEKGDIPEGYSVSREKKERFSLILESASTNQTSMYLCASTRTPATNEKLFFGSGTQLSVL.

In its sample, this clone was seen once. The chain employs TRBV7-8 and TRBJ1-1; 9 bases fit TRBD1. Trimming removed 5 bases from V and 0 bases from J; junction bases left unmatched: 4. Per germline, CDR1 SGHVS and CDR2 FQNEAQ. This CDR3 comprises 15 residues. CDR3 region: CASSEGTGLNTEAFF. The CDR3 DNA reads TGTGCCAGCAGCGAGGGGACAGGGTTGAACACTGAAGCTTTCTTT.

V is TRBV15 and J is TRBJ2-7, with D possibly being TRBD1 (6 bases). CDR1 is LNHNV, CDR2 YYDKDF, per germline (reference sequence). The V end lost 5 bases, the J end lost 2 bases, and 10 bases lay between the germline ends. The CDR3 has 13 residues. CDR3 amino acids: CATSGDITYEQYF. CDR3 nucleotides: TGTGCCACCAGCGGGGACATAACCTACGAGCAGTACTTC.

This chain joins TRBV30 and TRBJ1-1, with 8 bases that match TRBD1. Per germline, CDR1 GTSNPN and CDR2 SVGIG (reference sequence). The CDR3 is 15 amino acids. V dropped 4 bases and J dropped 1; count of bases not matched to a gene: 8. CDR3 DNA sequence: TGTGCCTGGAAGTTTATAGGACAGGGGAACACTGAAGCTTTCTTT. It encodes CAWKFIGQGNTEAFF.

The rearrangement uses TRBV6-1 and TRBJ1-3; D may be TRBD1 (5 bases). CDR1 is MNHNS and CDR2 is SASEGT in the germline V gene. V was clipped by 2 bases and J by 9 bases, with 11 bases between them. There are 13 residues in the CDR3. The CDR3 nucleotides read TGTGCCAGCAGTGAATGGGGCGGGGCCACCATATATTTT. As protein: CASSEWGGATIYF.

This rearrangement joins TRBV11-2 to TRBJ2-7; no clear D gene. V was clipped by 3 bases and J by 5 bases, with 5 bases between them. The CDR3 has 11 amino acids. CDR1 and CDR2 from the germline V gene are SGHAT and FQNNGV. The CDR3 DNA sequence: TGTGCCAGCAGCTTCAATCACGAGCAGTACTTC. As protein: CASSFNHEQYF.

A note on this clone: This CDR3 is also generated by other DNA sequences in the sample. The chain joins TRBV27 to TRBJ1-1; D call uncertain. Germline-derived CDR1 and CDR2 are MNHEY and SMNVEV (reference sequence). The V end lost 3 bases, the J end lost 5 bases, and 13 bases lay between the germline ends. This CDR3 comprises 14 residues. The CDR3 sequence: CASSFAGAGTEAFF. Written as DNA, the CDR3 is TGTGCCAGCAGTTTCGCAGGTGCCGGGACTGAAGCTTTCTTT.

The table lists this clone with a count of one. The chain uses TRBV13 and TRBJ2-5; TRBD2 matches at 7 bases. The junction had 4 bases not matched to a gene; V was cut back by 2 bases and J by 1 base. The CDR3 covers 15 residues. Germline V gene lookup returns CDR1 PRHDT and CDR2 FYEKMQ (reference sequence). CDR3 sequence: CASSLRLAVQETQYF. The CDR3 bases are TGTGCCAGCAGCTTACGGCTAGCGGTCCAAGAGACCCAGTACTTC.

The chain carries TRBV5-6 and TRBJ2-7; TRBD1 matches 8 bases. Looked up from germline, CDR1 is SGHDT and CDR2 is YYEEEE. The ends lost 5 bases at V and 5 bases at J; junction bases unmatched: 6. The CDR3 is 13 residues long. This chain's CDR3 is CASRYDRGNEQYF. As DNA, the CDR3 is TGTGCCAGCAGGTACGACAGGGGCAACGAGCAGTACTTC.

The gene calls are TRBV9 and TRBJ1-4, with D perhaps TRBD1 (5 bases). The V end was cut by 0 bases, the J end by 7 bases, with 10 bases between. The CDR3 covers 14 residues. CDR1 is SGDLS, CDR2 YYNGEE, per germline. CDR3 coding DNA: TGTGCCAGCAGCGTAGGAGGGGACGTTGAAAAACTGTTTTTT. It translates to CASSVGGDVEKLFF.

This clone was seen just once. The CDR3: CASSQEWSGPGGLYEQYF. The DNA for the CDR3 is TGCGCCAGCAGCCAAGAGTGGTCAGGGCCAGGGGGCCTGTACGAGCAGTACTTC. The chain recombines TRBV4-3 with TRBJ2-7; TRBD1 agrees at 8 bases. V was clipped by 0 bases and J by 4 bases; unmatched bases: 14. Per the germline V gene, CDR1 is LGHNA and CDR2 is YSLEER. CDR3 length equals 18 residues.

The chain recombines TRBV5-6 with TRBJ2-7; 9 bases are shared with TRBD2. Trimming took 0 bases from V and 3 from J; bases not matched to a gene: 4. Germline V gene lookup returns CDR1 SGHDT and CDR2 YYEEEE. The CDR3 spans 15 residues. CDR3 protein: CASSLEGSGGYEQYF. CDR3 nucleotides: TGTGCCAGCAGCTTGGAAGGTAGCGGGGGCTACGAGCAGTACTTC.

Worth noting for this clone: This sample includes further DNA sequences coding for the same CDR3. This chain links TRBV19 with TRBJ2-7; TRBD1 is a possible D gene (6 bases). Between the trimmed V and J ends, which lost 5 bases and 0 bases, there was a span of 8 bases. The CDR3 is 13 amino acids. Germline lookup yields CDR1 LNHDA and CDR2 SQIVND (reference sequence). The CDR3 loop reads CASSAGASYEQYF. Here the CDR3 DNA reads TGTGCCAGTAGTGCAGGGGCCTCCTACGAGCAGTACTTC.

V and J are TRBV9 and TRBJ1-1, with D unresolved. CDR3 length equals 13 residues. V lost 3 bases to trimming and J lost 4 bases, with 10 bases between them. Germline values: CDR1 SGDLS, CDR2 YYNGEE. Here the CDR3 DNA reads TGTGCCAGCAGCGCGAGGGTATCCACTGAAGCTTTCTTT. Amino acids: CASSARVSTEAFF.

This chain uses TRBV10-3 with TRBJ2-7; D gene unclear. The CDR3 has 15 residues. V was trimmed by 4 bases and J by 4 bases, leaving 17 bases between them. From germline, CDR1 is ENHRY and CDR2 SYGVKD. The CDR3 coding sequence is TGTGCCATCAGTGCGAGAGAACAAGGCCTGTACGAGCAGTACTTC. Its protein is CAISAREQGLYEQYF.

The rearrangement uses TRBV4-3 and TRBJ2-1; D may be TRBD1 or TRBD2 (6 bases each). The V end was cut by 0 bases, the J end by 0 bases, with 15 bases between. This CDR3 has 18 amino acids. Germline CDR1 and CDR2: LGHNA and YSLEER. The chain's CDR3 is CASSQEVGGTRSYNEQFF. CDR3 DNA: TGCGCCAGCAGCCAAGAGGTGGGGGGCACACGCTCCTACAATGAGCAGTTCTTC.

This sequence joins TRBV5-6 and TRBJ2-7, with TRBD2 identical over 10 bases. The V segment lost 4 bases and the J segment 2 bases; nucleotides outside the gene matches: 12. CDR1 and CDR2 from the germline V gene are SGHDT and YYEEEE. This CDR3 comprises 17 residues. The chain's CDR3 is CASSPGLSSGRAYEQYF. DNA for the CDR3: TGTGCCAGCAGCCCGGGACTAAGCAGCGGGAGGGCCTACGAGCAGTACTTC. The full variable domain, completed using reference TRBV5-6 and TRBJ2-7, is DAGVTQSPTHLIKTRGQQVTLRCSPKSGHDTVSWYQQALGQGPQFIFQYYEEEERQRGNFPDRFSGHQFPNYSSELNVNALLLGDSALYLCASSPGLSSGRAYEQYFGPGTRLTVT.